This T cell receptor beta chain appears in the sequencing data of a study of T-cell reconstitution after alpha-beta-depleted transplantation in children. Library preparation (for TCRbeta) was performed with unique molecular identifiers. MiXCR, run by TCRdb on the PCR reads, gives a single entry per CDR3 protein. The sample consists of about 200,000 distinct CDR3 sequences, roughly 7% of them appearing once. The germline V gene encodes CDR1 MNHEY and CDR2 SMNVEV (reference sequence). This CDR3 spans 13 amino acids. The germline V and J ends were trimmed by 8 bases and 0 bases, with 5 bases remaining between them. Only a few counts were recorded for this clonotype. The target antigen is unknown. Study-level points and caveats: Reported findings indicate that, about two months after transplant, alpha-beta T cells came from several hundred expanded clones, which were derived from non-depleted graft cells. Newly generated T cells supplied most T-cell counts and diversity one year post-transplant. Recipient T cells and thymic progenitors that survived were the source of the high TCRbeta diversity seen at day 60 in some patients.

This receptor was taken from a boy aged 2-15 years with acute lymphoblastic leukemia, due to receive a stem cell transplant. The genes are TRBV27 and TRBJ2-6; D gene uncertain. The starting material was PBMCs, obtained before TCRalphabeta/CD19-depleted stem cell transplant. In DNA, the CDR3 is TGTGCCAGCGCCCGCTCTGGGGCCAACGTCCTGACTTTC. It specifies CASARSGANVLTF.